This T cell receptor beta chain was found in a study of molecular identifiers for immune sequencing clone quantification. TCRdb reprocessed the PCR reads via MiXCR and lists one record per CDR3 protein. Here the sample spans about 510,000 distinct CDR3 sequences, 25% being singletons. V gave up 3 bases and J gave up 1 base, with 10 bases separating them. Germline V gives CDR1 MNHEY, CDR2 SMNVEV (reference sequence). This CDR3 has 14 residues. Study outcomes and limitations: Identical barcode-sharing TCR molecules could lead to underestimated sizes for highly expanded clones.

Ten or more counts support this clonotype. The target antigen is unknown. Source material: naive CD8+ T cells from blood, with Jurkat cell RNA spiked in. Subset meaning: FACS-sorted CD8+CD4-CCR7+CD45RA+ naive T cells. The chain uses TRBV27 and TRBJ2-7; maybe TRBD2 (6 bases). This sequence originates from a human donor in good health. Some libraries in this study had Jurkat cell RNA spiked in. The CDR3, as DNA: TGTGCCAGCAGTTTTACCGGGGGTTCCTACGAGCAGTACTTC. The encoded protein is CASSFTGGSYEQYF.